Shown below are 14 T cell receptor beta chains from a single sample sequenced in a study of T cells in narcolepsy. The table came from immunoSEQ multiplex PCR; TCRdb's copy has only in-frame clones and leaves some out. The table records some 20,000 clones, about four fifths of them present only once. Sequencing input: memory (CD45RA-) CD4+ T cells from blood. These receptor sequences come from a human donor in good health.

This sequence joins TRBV7-9 and TRBJ2-1; D unclear. CDR1 SEHNR and CDR2 FQNEAQ come from the germline V gene (reference sequence). V gave up 2 bases and J gave up 5 bases, with 13 bases separating them. This CDR3 has 15 amino acids. The CDR3 here is CASSLRLAQDNEQFF. The CDR3 bases are TGTGCCAGCAGCTTAAGACTGGCACAAGACAATGAGCAGTTCTTC.

The chain employs TRBV4-1 and TRBJ1-5; the D gene is possibly TRBD1 (5 bases). This CDR3 contains 16 residues. Trimming pared 0 bases from V and 0 bases from J, leaving 9 bases between. Germline-derived CDR1 and CDR2 are MGHRA and YSYEKL. CDR3 DNA: TGCGCCAGCAGCCAAGACCCAGGGAATAGCAATCAGCCCCAGCATTTT. Encoded protein: CASSQDPGNSNQPQHF.

The chain links TRBV7-9 to TRBJ2-2; TRBD1 or TRBD2 may be the D gene (5 bases each). With 3 bases removed from V and 5 bases from J, the gap between germline ends came to 13 bases. CDR1 and CDR2 (germline): SEHNR, FQNEAQ (reference sequence). This CDR3 region has 15 residues. As DNA, the CDR3 is TGTGCCAGCAGCTTTGACAGCCGGGAAACCGGGGAGCTGTTTTTT. Protein: CASSFDSRETGELFF.

The J gene is TRBJ2-5, the V gene TRBV14, with 10 bases that match TRBD1. CDR3 length: 15 residues. V lost 0 bases and J lost 4; bases outside the gene matches: 2. CDR1 is SGHDN, CDR2 FVKESK, per germline. The CDR3 coding sequence is TGTGCCAGCAGCCAAGATAGGACAGGGGGAGAGACCCAGTACTTC. It translates to CASSQDRTGGETQYF.

The V call is TRBV27, the J call TRBJ2-7, with 7 bases aligning to TRBD2. From germline, CDR1 is MNHEY and CDR2 SMNVEV (reference sequence). V lost 5 bases, J lost 2 bases, and 18 bases stayed unmatched. This CDR3 has 18 residues. The CDR3 DNA follows: TGTGCCAGCAGTCTTCAGGGTTTGCGGGGGTACATTCCCTACGAGCAGTACTTC. Translating gives CASSLQGLRGYIPYEQYF.

The count of this clone is one. The gene calls are TRBV18 and TRBJ2-7; tentative D call: TRBD1 (7 bases). Between the trimmed V and J ends, which lost 3 bases and 4 bases, there was a span of 13 bases. The CDR3 sequence is 14 residues long. The germline CDR1 and CDR2 sequences are KGHSH and LQKENI. The CDR3 sequence: CASSPGGTAYEQYF. The CDR3 DNA sequence: TGTGCCAGCTCACCGGGCGGGACAGCTTACGAGCAGTACTTC.

This chain connects TRBV5-5 to TRBJ2-1; no reliable D call. The ends were cut back, 2 bases at V and 4 bases at J, with 16 bases in the middle. The germline gives CDR1 SGHKS, CDR2 YYEKEE (reference sequence). There are 16 residues in the CDR3. The CDR3 sequence: CASSFNPPALYNEQFF. CDR3 coding DNA: TGTGCCAGCAGCTTTAACCCGCCAGCTTTATACAATGAGCAGTTCTTC. Full variable domain (missing parts from reference TRBV5-5 and TRBJ2-1): DAGVTQSPTHLIKTRGQQVTLRCSPISGHKSVSWYQQVLGQGPQFIFQYYEKEERGRGNFPDRFSARQFPNYSSELNVNALLLGDSALYLCASSFNPPALYNEQFFGPGTRLTVL.

The rearrangement joins TRBV5-8 to TRBJ1-1; TRBD1 aligns across 7 bases. Germline-derived CDR1 and CDR2 are SGHTS and YDEGEE. V lost 5 bases, J lost 5 bases, and 15 bases stayed unmatched. This CDR3 has 16 residues. The CDR3 sequence is CASRIYRGRGVTEAFF. The CDR3 DNA reads as TGTGCCAGCAGGATTTACAGGGGCCGAGGGGTAACTGAAGCTTTCTTT. Looking up the rest from reference TRBV5-8 and TRBJ1-1 gives the full variable domain: EAGVTQSPTHLIKTRGQQATLRCSPISGHTSVYWYQQALGLGLQFLLWYDEGEERNRGNFPPRFSGRQFPNYSSELNVNALELEDSALYLCASRIYRGRGVTEAFFGQGTRLTVV.

This clone was counted a single time. This rearrangement joins TRBV5-6 to TRBJ2-5; D gene uncertain. This CDR3 spans 13 amino acids. Trimming removed 0 bases at V and 2 bases at J, with 5 bases between. Germline CDR1 reads SGHDT; CDR2 reads YYEEEE. The CDR3 region is CASSLVGQETQYF. Written as DNA, the CDR3 is TGTGCCAGCAGCTTGGTGGGGCAAGAGACCCAGTACTTC.

The rearrangement links TRBV7-8 to TRBJ1-5; TRBD1 is a possible D gene (5 bases). The CDR3 runs to 13 residues. Germline V gene sequence: CDR1 SGHVS, CDR2 FQNEAQ. Trimming removed 5 bases from V and 4 bases from J, with 9 bases in between. CDR3 loop: CASSLDRNQPQHF. The CDR3 nucleotides are TGTGCCAGCAGCCTCGACAGAAATCAGCCCCAGCATTTT.

The CDR3 sequence: CASSTKREGTGELFF. The CDR3 DNA reads TGTGCCAGTAGTACAAAGCGGGAGGGTACCGGGGAGCTGTTTTTT. The chain couples TRBV19 to TRBJ2-2; TRBD2 matches at 10 bases. With V trimmed by 4 bases and J by 5 bases, 4 bases remained unmatched. Germline V gene data show CDR1 as LNHDA and CDR2 as SQIVND (reference sequence). The CDR3 runs 15 residues.

The chain links TRBV25-1 to TRBJ2-1; 8 nucleotides line up with TRBD2. This CDR3 region has 15 residues. From germline, CDR1 is MGHDK and CDR2 SYGVNS. J gave up 2 bases and V 4 bases, and 4 bases lay outside the gene matches. The CDR3 sequence: CASSGAGVTYNEQFF. In nucleotides, the CDR3 is TGTGCCAGCAGTGGAGCGGGAGTAACCTACAATGAGCAGTTCTTC.

The gene calls are TRBV5-1 and TRBJ2-2; D assignment may be TRBD1 or TRBD2 (6 bases each). Trimming cost V 6 bases and J 3 bases, with 15 bases left between them. Germline loops: CDR1 SGHRS, CDR2 YFSETQ. CDR3 length equals 15 residues. CDR3 region: CASKDGGLDTGELFF. CDR3 DNA sequence: TGCGCCAGCAAGGACGGGGGCCTCGACACCGGGGAGCTGTTTTTT. Using reference TRBV5-1 and TRBJ2-2 for the parts outside the CDR3, the full variable domain is KAGVTQTPRYLIKTRGQQVTLSCSPISGHRSVSWYQQTPGQGLQFLFEYFSETQRNKGNFPGRFSGRQFSNSRSEMNVSTLELGDSALYLCASKDGGLDTGELFFGEGSRLTVL.

This clone was found a few times. The chain has TRBV6-5 and TRBJ2-2, with 10 bases identical to TRBD2. V lost 8 bases and J lost 5; bases outside the gene matches: 5. The CDR3 is 14 amino acids. Per germline, CDR1 MNHEY and CDR2 SVGAGI. The CDR3 loop reads CASEREGRTGELFF. DNA of the CDR3: TGTGCCAGCGAGCGGGAGGGCCGGACCGGGGAGCTGTTTTTT.